This T cell receptor beta chain comes out of a study of radiotherapy plus CTLA-4 blockade in lung cancer. For the study at large: Objective responses were seen in 15% to 20% of patients, disease control in 31%.

A remark on this clone: Its antigen is not known.

The germline V gene has CDR1 SGHDN and CDR2 FVKESK. Trimming removed 3 bases at V and 5 bases at J, with 16 bases between. CDR3 length: 15 amino acids. Method: immunoSEQ multiplex PCR; TCRdb's copy keeps in-frame clones and lacks some. The sample yields approximately 81,000 clones, around 81% seen once. Study-level points and caveats: The authors reported that early blood T cell clone dynamics, with interferon-beta, best predicted response. Clones derived from tumor TCRs expanded in blood after radiotherapy plus ipilimumab.

Participants had chemo-refractory metastatic non-small-cell lung cancer and were treated with focal radiation plus ipilimumab CTLA-4 blockade. The receptor's source is a human donor with non-small cell lung cancer who had a partial response to radiotherapy plus ipilimumab. Some clones in this sample may be carry-over from other donors' samples. This specimen was peripheral blood, taken from a patient treated with radiotherapy plus ipilimumab. V is TRBV14 and J is TRBJ1-1, with a possible D match to TRBD1 (6 bases). CDR3 sequence (DNA): TGTGCCAGCAGCCAGGCTTACCAGGGGATGACTGAAGCTTTCTTT. It yields the protein CASSQAYQGMTEAFF. The variable domain in full, completed from reference TRBV14 and TRBJ1-1, reads EAGVTQFPSHSVIEKGQTVTLRCDPISGHDNLYWYRRVMGKEIKFLLHFVKESKQDESGMPNNRFLAERTGGTYSTLKVQPAELEDSGVYFCASSQAYQGMTEAFFGQGTRLTVV.